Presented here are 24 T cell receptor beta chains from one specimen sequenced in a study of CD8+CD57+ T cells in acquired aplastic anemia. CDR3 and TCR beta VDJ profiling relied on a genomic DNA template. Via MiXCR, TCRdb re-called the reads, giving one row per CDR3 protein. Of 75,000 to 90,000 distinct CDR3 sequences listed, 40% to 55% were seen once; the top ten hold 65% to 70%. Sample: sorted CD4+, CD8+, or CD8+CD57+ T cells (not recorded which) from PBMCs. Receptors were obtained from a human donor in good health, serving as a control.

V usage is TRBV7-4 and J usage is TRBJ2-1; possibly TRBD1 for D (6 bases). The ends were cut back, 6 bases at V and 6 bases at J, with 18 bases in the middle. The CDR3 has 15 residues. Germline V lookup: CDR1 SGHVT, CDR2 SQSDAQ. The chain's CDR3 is CASSVTLGTLNEQFF. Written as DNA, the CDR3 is TGTGCCAGCAGTGTCACCCTCGGGACACTCAATGAGCAGTTCTTC.

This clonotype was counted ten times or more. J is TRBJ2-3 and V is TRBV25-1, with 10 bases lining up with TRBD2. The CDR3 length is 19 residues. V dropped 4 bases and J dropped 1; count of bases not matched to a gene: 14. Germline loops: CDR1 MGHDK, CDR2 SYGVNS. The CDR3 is CASSALAGAGALGTDTQYF. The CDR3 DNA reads TGTGCCAGCAGTGCCCTAGCGGGAGCGGGTGCCTTAGGCACAGATACGCAGTATTTT.

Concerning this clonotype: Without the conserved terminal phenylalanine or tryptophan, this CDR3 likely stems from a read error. CDR3 sequence reads: CAWSVTGSYEQYS. The CDR3 DNA follows: TGTGCCTGGAGTGTAACGGGGTCCTACGAGCAGTACTCC. This chain links TRBV30 with TRBJ2-7, with TRBD2 as a possible D gene (5 bases). CDR3 size: 13 residues. The germline V gene encodes CDR1 GTSNPN and CDR2 SVGIG (reference sequence). Trimming left V 0 bases short and J 1 base short, with 7 bases between.

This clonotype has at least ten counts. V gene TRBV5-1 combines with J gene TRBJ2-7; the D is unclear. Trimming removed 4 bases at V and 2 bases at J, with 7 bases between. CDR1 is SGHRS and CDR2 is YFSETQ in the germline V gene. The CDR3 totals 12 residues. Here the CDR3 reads CASSLTPYEQYF. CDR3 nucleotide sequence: TGCGCCAGCAGCCTTACCCCCTACGAGCAGTACTTC.

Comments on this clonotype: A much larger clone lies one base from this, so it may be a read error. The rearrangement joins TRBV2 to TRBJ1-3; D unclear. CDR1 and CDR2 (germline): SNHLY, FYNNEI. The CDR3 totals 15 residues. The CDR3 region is CASSESLDSGNTVYF. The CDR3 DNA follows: TGTGCCAGCAGTGAAAGTCTGGACTCTGGAAACACCGTATATTTT.

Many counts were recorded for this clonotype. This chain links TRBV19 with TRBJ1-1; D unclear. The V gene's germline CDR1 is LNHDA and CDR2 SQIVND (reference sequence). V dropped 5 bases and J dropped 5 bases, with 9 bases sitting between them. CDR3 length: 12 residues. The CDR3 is CASSARSTEAFF. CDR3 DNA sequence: TGTGCCAGTAGTGCTCGATCGACTGAAGCTTTCTTT.

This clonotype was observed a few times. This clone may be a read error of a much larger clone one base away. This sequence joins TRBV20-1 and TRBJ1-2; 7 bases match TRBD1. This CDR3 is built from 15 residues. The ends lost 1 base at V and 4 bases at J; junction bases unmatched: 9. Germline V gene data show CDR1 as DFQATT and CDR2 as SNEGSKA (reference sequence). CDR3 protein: CSARVLRGSAYGYTF. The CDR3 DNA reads TGCAGTGCTAGAGTCCTCAGGGGGAGTGCCTATGGCTACACCTTC.

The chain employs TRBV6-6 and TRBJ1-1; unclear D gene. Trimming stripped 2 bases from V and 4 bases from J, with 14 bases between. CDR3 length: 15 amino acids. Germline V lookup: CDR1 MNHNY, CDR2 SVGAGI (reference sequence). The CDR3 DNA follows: TGTGCCAGCAGTTACGCCGAGGGAGGTGGCACTGAAGCTTTCTTT. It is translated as CASSYAEGGGTEAFF.

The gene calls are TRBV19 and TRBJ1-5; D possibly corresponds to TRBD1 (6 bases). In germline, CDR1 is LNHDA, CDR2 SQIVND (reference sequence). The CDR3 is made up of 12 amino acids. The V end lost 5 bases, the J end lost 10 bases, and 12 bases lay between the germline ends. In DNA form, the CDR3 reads TGTGCCAGTAGTTCACAGGGACATCCCCAGCATTTT. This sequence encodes CASSSQGHPQHF. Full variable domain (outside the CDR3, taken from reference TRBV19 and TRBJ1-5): DGGITQSPKYLFRKEGQNVTLSCEQNLNHDAMYWYRQDPGQGLRLIYYSQIVNDFQKGDIAEGYSVSREKKESFPLTVTSAQKNPTAFYLCASSSQGHPQHFGDGTRLSIL.

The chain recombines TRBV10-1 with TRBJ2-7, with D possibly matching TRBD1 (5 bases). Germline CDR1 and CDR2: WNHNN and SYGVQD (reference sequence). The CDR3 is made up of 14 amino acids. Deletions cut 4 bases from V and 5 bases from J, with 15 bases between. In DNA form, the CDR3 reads TGCGCCAGCAGTGGTAGGGGCCAGAGCGACGAGCAGTACTTC. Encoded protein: CASSGRGQSDEQYF.

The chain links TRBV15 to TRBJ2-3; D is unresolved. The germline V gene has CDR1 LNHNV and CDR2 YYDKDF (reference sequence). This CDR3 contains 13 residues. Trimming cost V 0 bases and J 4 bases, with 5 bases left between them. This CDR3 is CATSRDRADTQYF. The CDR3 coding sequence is TGTGCCACCAGCAGAGATAGGGCAGATACGCAGTATTTT.

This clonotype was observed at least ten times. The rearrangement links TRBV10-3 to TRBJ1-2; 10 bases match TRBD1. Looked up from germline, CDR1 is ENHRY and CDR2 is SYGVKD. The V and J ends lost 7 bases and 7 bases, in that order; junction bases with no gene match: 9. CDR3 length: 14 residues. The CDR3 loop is CAITSGTGASGYTF. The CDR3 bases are TGTGCCATCACCTCCGGGACAGGGGCGAGTGGCTACACCTTC.

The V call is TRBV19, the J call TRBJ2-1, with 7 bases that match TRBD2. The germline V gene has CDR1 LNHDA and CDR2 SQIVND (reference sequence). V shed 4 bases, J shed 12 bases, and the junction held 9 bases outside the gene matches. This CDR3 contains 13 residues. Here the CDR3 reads CASSTLGGMTQFF. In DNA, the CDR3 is TGTGCCAGTAGTACCCTCGGGGGGATGACGCAGTTCTTC.

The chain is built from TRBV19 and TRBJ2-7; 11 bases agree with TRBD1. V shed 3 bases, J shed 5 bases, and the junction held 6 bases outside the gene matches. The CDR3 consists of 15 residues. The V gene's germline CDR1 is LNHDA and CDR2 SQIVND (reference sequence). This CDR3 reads CASSIGGQGADEQYF. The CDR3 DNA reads TGTGCCAGTAGTATTGGAGGACAGGGGGCGGACGAGCAGTACTTC.

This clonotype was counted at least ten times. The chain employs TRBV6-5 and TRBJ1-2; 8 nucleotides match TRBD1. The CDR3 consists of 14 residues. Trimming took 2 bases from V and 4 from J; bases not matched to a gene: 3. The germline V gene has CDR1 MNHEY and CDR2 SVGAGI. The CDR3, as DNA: TGTGCCAGCAGTTACGGGACAGGCGTCTATGGCTACACCTTC. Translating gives CASSYGTGVYGYTF.

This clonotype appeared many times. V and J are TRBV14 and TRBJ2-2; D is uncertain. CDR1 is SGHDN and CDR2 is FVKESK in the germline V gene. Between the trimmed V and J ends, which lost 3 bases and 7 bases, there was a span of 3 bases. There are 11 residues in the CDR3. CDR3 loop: CASSQGGELFF. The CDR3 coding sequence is TGTGCCAGCAGCCAGGGCGGGGAGCTGTTTTTT.

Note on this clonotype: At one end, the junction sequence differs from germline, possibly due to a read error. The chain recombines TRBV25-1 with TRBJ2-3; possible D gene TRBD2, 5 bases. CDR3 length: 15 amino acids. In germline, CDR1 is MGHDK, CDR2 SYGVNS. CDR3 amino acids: CASSQDGREKETQYF. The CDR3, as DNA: TGCGCCAGCAGCCAAGACGGCCGGGAAAAAGAGACGCAGTATTTT.

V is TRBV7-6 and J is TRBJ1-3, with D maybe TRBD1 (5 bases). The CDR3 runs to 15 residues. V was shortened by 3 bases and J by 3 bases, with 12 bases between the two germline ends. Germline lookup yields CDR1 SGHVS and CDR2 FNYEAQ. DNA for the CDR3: TGTGCCAGCAGCTTCCTAGGGGAAGGTGGAAACACCATATATTTT. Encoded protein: CASSFLGEGGNTIYF.

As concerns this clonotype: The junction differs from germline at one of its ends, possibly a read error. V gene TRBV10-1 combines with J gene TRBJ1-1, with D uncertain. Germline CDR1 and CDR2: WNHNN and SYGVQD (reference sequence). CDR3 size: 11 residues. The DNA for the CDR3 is TGCGCCAGTAATGAGTCTTCTGAAGCTTCCTTT. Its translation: CASNESSEASF.

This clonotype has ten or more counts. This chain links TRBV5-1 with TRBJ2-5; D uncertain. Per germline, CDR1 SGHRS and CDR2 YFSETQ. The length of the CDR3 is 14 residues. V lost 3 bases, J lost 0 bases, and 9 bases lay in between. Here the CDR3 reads CASSSQAYQETQYF. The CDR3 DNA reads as TGCGCCAGCAGCTCGCAGGCCTACCAAGAGACCCAGTACTTC.

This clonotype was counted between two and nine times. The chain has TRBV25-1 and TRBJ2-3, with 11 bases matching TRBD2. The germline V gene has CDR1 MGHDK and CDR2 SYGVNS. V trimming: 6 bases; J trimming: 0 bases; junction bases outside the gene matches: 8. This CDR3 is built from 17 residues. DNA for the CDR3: TGTGCCAGCAGCCCGACTAGCGGGGAGACTAGCACAGATACGCAGTATTTT. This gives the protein CASSPTSGETSTDTQYF.

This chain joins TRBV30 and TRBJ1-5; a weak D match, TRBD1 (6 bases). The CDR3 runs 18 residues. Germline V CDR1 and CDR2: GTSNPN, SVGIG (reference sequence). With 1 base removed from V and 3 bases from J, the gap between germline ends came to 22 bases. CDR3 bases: TGTGCCTGGAGTGCCCCCGGTCCGGGACACGTAGCCAATCAGCCCCAGCATTTT. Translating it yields CAWSAPGPGHVANQPQHF.

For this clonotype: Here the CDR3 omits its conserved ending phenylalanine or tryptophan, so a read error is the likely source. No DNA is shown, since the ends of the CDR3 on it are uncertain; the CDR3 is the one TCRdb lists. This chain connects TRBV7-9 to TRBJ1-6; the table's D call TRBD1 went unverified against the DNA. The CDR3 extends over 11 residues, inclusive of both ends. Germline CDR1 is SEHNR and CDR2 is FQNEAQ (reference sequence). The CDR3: CASERGVVKGL.

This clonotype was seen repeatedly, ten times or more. CDR3 in amino acids: CASSRTSGGAHTQYF. In DNA, the CDR3 is TGTGCCAGCAGCCGCACTAGCGGGGGGGCACATACGCAGTATTTT. J is TRBJ2-3 and V is TRBV7-6; 13 bases align to TRBD2. The CDR3 loop spans 15 amino acids. J gave up 7 bases and V 5 bases, and 6 bases lay outside the gene matches. CDR1 is SGHVS and CDR2 is FNYEAQ in the germline V gene. Together with reference TRBV7-6 and TRBJ2-3, the CDR3 gives the full variable domain: GAGVSQSPRYKVTKRGQDVALRCDPISGHVSLYWYRQALGQGPEFLTYFNYEAQQDKSGLPNDRFSAERPEGSISTLTIQRTEQRDSAMYRCASSRTSGGAHTQYFGPGTRLTVL.